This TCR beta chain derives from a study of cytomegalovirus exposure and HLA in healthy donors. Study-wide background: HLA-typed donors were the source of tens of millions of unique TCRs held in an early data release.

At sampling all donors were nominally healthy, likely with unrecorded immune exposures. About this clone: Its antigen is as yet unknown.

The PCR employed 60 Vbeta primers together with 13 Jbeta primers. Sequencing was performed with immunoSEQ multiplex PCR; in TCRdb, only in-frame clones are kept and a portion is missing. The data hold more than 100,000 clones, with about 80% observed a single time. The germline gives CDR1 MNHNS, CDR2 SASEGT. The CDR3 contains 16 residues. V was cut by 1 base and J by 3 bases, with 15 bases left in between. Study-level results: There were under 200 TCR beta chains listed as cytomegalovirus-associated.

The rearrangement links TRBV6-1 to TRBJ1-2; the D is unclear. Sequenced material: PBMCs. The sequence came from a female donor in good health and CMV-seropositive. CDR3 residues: CASSEGSRRSHYGYTF. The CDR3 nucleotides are TGTGCCAGCAGTGAAGGATCCCGTCGGTCCCACTATGGCTACACCTTC.